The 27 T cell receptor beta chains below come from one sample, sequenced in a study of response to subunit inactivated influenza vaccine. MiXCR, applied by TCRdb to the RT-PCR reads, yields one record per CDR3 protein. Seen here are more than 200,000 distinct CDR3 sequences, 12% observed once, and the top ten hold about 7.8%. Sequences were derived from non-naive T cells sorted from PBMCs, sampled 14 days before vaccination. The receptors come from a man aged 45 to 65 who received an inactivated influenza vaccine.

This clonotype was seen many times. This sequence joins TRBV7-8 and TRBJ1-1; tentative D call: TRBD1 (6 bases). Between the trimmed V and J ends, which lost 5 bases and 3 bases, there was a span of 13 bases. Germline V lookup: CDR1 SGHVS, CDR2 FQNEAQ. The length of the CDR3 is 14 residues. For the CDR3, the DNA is TGTGCCAGCAGCGGGGGCCGGACAGACACTGAAGCTTTCTTT. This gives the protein CASSGGRTDTEAFF.

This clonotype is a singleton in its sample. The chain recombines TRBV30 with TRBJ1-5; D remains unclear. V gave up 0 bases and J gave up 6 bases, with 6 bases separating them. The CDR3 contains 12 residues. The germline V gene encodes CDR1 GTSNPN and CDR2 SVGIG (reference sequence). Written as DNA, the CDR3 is TGTGCCTGGAGTGTGCAAAGTCAGCCCCAGCATTTT. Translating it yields CAWSVQSQPQHF.

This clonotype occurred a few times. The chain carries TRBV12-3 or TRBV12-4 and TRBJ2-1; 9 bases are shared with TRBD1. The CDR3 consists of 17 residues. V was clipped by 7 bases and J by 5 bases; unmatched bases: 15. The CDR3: CASTKGQGGWGHNEQFF. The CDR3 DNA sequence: TGTGCCAGCACCAAGGGACAGGGTGGTTGGGGACACAATGAGCAGTTCTTC.

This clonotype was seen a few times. CDR3 sequence reads: CASSPTGTPGTEAFF. The DNA for the CDR3 is TGTGCCAGCAGTCCTACCGGGACACCGGGGACTGAAGCTTTCTTT. The genes are TRBV28 and TRBJ1-1; D is possibly TRBD1 (6 bases). Trimming pared 5 bases from V and 5 bases from J, leaving 18 bases between. The CDR3 covers 15 residues. Germline V gene sequence: CDR1 MDHEN, CDR2 SYDVKM. Drawing the rest from reference TRBV28 and TRBJ1-1, the complete variable domain is DVKVTQSSRYLVKRTGEKVFLECVQDMDHENMFWYRQDPGLGLRLIYFSYDVKMKEKGDIPEGYSVSREKKERFSLILESASTNQTSMYLCASSPTGTPGTEAFFGQGTRLTVV.

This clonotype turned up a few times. CDR3 residues: CASSLEAGILSEQFF. CDR3 DNA: TGTGCCAGCAGCTTAGAGGCAGGGATTCTGAGTGAGCAGTTCTTC. The V gene is TRBV11-2, the J gene TRBJ2-1; D might be TRBD1 (5 bases). The CDR3 has 15 amino acids. Per the germline V gene, CDR1 is SGHAT and CDR2 is FQNNGV. V lost 0 bases to trimming and J lost 9 bases, with 15 bases between them.

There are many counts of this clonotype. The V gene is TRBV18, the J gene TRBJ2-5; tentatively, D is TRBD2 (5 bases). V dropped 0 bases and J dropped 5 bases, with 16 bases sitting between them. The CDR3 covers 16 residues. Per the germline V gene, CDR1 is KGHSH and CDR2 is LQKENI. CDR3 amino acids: CASSPPDSIRSETQYF. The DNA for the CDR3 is TGTGCCAGCTCACCACCGGACTCTATACGGTCCGAGACCCAGTACTTC.

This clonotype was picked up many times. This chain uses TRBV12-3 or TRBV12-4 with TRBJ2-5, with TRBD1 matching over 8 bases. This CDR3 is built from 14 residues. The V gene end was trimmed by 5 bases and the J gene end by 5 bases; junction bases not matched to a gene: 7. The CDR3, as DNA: TGTGCCAGCAGTAAACGGACAGGGCAGGAGACCCAGTACTTC. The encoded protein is CASSKRTGQETQYF.

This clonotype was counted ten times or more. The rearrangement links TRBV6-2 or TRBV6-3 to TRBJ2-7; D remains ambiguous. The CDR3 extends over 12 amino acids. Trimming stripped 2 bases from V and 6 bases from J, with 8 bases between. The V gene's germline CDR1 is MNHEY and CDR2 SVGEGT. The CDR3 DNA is TGTGCCAGCAGTTACACTTGGGTCGAGCAGTACTTC. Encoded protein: CASSYTWVEQYF.

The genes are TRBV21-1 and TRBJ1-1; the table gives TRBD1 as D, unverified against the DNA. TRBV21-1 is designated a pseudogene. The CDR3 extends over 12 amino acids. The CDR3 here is CASSRDRGILFF. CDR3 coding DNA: TGTGCCAGCAGCCGGGACAGGGGGATCCTTTTCTTT.

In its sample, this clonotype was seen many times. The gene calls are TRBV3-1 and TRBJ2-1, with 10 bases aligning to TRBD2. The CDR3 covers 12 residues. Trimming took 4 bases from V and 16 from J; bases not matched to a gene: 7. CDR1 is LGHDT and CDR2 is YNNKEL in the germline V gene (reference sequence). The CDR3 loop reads CASSPERGGKFF. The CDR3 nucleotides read TGTGCCAGCAGCCCCGAGCGGGGGGGCAAATTCTTC.

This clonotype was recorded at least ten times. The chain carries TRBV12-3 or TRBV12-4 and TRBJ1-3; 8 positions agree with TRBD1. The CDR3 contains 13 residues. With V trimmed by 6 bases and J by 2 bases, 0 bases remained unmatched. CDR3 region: CASRTGAGNTIYF. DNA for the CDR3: TGTGCCAGCAGGACAGGGGCTGGAAACACCATATATTTT.

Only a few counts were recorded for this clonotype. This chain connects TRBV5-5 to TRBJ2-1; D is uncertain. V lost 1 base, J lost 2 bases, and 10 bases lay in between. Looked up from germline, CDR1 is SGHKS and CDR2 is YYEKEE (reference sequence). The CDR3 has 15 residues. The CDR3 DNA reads TGTGCCAGCAGCTTGTTCAGGCAGGCCTACAATGAGCAGTTCTTC. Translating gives CASSLFRQAYNEQFF.

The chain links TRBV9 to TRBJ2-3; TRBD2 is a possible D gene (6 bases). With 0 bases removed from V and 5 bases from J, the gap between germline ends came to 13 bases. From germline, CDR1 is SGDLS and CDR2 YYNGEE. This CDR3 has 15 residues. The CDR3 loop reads CASSVAPRDGDTQYF. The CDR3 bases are TGTGCCAGCAGCGTAGCGCCGCGGGATGGAGATACGCAGTATTTT.

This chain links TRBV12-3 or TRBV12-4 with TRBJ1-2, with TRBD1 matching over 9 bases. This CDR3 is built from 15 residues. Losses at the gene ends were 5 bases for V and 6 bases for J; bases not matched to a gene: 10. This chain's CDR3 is CASSRPGTGLDGYTF. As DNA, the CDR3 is TGTGCCAGCAGTCGCCCCGGGACAGGGTTGGATGGCTACACCTTC.

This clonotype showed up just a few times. The CDR3: CASSYPGTGSPTEAFF. Written as DNA, the CDR3 is TGTGCCAGCAGTTACCCCGGGACAGGGTCCCCCACTGAAGCTTTCTTT. The chain links TRBV6-5 to TRBJ1-1; 9 bases match TRBD1. Germline V CDR1 and CDR2: MNHEY, SVGAGI. Trimming at V came to 2 bases and at J to 4 bases, leaving 8 bases not matched to a gene. This CDR3 has 16 amino acids.

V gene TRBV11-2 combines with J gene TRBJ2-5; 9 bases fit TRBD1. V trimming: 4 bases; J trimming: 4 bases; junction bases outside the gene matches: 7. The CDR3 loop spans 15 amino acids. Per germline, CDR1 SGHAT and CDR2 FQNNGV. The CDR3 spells CASSSYRGRGETQYF. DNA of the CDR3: TGTGCCAGCAGCTCCTACAGGGGGCGCGGAGAGACCCAGTACTTC.

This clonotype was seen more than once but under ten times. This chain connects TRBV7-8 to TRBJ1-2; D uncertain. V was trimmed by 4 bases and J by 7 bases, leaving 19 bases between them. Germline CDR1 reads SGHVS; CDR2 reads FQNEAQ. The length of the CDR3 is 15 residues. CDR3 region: CASSSTPPSRVGYTF. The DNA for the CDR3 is TGTGCCAGCAGCTCCACCCCCCCTTCGAGGGTTGGCTACACCTTC. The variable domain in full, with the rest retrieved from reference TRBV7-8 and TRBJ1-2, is GAGVSQSPRYKVAKRGQDVALRCDPISGHVSLFWYQQALGQGPEFLTYFQNEAQLDKSGLPSDRFFAERPEGSVSTLKIQRTQQEDSAVYLCASSSTPPSRVGYTFGSGTRLTVV.

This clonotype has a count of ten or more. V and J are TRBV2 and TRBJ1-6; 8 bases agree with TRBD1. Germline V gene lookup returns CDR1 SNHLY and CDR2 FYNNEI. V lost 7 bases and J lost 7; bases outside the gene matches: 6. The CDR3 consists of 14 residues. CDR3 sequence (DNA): TGTGCCAGCAAGCTGGACAGGGCCAATTCACCCCTCCACTTT. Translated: CASKLDRANSPLHF.

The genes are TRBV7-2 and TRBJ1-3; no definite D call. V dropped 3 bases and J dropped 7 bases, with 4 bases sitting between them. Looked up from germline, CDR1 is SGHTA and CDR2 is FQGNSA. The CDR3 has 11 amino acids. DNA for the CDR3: TGTGCCAGCAGCTTGTCGAACACCATATATTTT. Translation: CASSLSNTIYF.

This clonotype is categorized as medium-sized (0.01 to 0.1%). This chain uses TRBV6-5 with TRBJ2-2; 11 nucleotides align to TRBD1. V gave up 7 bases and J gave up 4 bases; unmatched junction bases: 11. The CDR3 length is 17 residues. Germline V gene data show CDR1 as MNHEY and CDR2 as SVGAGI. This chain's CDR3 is CASKPMAGTGGTGELFF. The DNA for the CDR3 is TGTGCCAGCAAACCAATGGCCGGGACAGGGGGCACCGGGGAGCTGTTTTTT.

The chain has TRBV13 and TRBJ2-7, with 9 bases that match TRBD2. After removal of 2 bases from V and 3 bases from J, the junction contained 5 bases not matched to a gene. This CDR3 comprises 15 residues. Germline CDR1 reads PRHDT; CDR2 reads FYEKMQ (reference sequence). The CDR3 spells CASSLSSSGIYEQYF. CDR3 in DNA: TGTGCCAGCAGCTTATCTTCTAGCGGGATCTACGAGCAGTACTTC.

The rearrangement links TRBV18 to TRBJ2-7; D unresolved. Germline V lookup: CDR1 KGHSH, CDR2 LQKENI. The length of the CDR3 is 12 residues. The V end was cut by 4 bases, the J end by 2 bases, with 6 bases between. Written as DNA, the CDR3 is TGTGCCAGCTCACGAGGACCCTACGAGCAGTACTTC. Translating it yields CASSRGPYEQYF.

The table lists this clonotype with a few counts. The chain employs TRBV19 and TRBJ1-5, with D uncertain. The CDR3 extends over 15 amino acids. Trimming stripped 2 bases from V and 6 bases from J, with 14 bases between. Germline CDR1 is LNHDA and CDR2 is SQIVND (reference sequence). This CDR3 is CASSILPPGFQPQHF. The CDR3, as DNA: TGTGCCAGTAGTATACTCCCCCCGGGCTTTCAGCCCCAGCATTTT.

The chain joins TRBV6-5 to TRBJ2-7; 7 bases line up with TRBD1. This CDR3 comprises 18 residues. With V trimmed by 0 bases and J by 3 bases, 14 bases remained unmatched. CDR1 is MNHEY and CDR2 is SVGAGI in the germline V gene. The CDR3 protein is CASSYSKHSAGGNYEQYF. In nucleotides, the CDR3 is TGTGCCAGCAGTTACTCGAAACATTCAGCAGGGGGAAACTACGAGCAGTACTTC.

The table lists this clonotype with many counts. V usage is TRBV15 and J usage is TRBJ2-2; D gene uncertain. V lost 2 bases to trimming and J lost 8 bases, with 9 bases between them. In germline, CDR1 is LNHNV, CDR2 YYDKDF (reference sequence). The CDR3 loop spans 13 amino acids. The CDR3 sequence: CATSRPTKGELFF. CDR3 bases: TGTGCCACCAGCAGACCCACTAAAGGGGAGCTGTTTTTT. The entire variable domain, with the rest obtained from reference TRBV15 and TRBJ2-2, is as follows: DAMVIQNPRYQVTQFGKPVTLSCSQTLNHNVMYWYQQKSSQAPKLLFHYYDKDFNNEADTPDNFQSRRPNTSFCFLDIRSPGLGDTAMYLCATSRPTKGELFFGEGSRLTVL.

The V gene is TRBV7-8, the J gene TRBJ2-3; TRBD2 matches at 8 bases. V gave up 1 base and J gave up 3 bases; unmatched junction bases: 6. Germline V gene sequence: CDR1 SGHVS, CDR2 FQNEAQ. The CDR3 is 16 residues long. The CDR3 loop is CASSLDGGARTDTQYF. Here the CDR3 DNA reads TGTGCCAGCAGCTTAGACGGGGGGGCTCGGACAGATACGCAGTATTTT.

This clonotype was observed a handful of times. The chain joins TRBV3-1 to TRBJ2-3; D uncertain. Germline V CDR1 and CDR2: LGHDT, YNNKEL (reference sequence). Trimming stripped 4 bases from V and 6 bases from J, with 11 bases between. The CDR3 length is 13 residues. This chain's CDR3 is CASSPTAEDTQYF. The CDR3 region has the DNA TGTGCCAGCAGCCCGACTGCCGAGGATACGCAGTATTTT.